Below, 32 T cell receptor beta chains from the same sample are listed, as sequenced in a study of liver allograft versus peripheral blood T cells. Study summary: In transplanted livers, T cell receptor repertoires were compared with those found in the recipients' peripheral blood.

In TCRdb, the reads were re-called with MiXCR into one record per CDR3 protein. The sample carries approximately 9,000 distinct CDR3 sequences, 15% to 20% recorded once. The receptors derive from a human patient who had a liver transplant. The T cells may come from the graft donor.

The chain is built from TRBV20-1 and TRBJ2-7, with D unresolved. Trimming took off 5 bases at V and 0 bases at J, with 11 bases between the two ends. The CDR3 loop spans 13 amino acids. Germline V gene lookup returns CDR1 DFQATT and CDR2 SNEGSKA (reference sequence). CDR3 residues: CSASDGPSYEQYF. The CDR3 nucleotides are TGCAGTGCTTCGGACGGGCCCTCCTACGAGCAGTACTTC.

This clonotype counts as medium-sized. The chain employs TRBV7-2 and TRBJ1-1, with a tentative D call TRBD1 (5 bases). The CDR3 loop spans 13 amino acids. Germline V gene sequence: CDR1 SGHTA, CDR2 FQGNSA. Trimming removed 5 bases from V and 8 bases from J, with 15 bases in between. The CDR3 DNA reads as TGTGCCAGCAGCCACGACAGAGGCGGCGAAGCTTTCTTT. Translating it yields CASSHDRGGEAFF. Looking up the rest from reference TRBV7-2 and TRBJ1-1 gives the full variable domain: GAGVSQSPSNKVTEKGKDVELRCDPISGHTALYWYRQSLGQGLEFLIYFQGNSAPDKSGLPSDRFSAERTGGSVSTLTIQRTQQEDSAVYLCASSHDRGGEAFFGQGTRLTVV.

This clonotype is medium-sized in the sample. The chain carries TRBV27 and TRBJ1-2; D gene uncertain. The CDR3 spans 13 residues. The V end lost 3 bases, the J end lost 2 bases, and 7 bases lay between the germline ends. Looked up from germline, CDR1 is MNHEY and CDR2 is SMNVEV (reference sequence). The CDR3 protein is CASSFGGNYGYTF. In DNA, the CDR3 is TGTGCCAGCAGTTTTGGAGGGAACTATGGCTACACCTTC.

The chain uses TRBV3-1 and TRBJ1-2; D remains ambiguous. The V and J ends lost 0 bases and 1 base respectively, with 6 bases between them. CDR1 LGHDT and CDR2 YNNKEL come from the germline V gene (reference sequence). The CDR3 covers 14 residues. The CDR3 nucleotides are TGTGCCAGCAGCCAAGATCCTGGTAACTATGGCTACACCTTC. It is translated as CASSQDPGNYGYTF. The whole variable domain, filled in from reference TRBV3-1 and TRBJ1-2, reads DTAVSQTPKYLVTQMGNDKSIKCEQNLGHDTMYWYKQDSKKFLKIMFSYNNKELIINETVPNRFSPKSPDKAHLNLHINSLELGDSAVYFCASSQDPGNYGYTFGSGTRLTVV.

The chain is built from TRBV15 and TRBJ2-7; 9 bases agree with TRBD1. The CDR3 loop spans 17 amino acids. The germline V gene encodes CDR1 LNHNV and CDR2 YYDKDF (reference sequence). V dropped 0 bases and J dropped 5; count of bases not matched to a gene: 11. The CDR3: CATSRDRSGTGFHEQYF. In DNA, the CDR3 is TGTGCCACCAGCAGAGATCGTTCCGGGACAGGGTTCCACGAGCAGTACTTC.

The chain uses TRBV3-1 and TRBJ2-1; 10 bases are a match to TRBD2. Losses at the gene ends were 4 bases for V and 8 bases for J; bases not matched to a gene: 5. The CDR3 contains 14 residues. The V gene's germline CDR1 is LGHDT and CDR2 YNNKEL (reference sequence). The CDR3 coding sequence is TGTGCCAGCAGCCGGAGCGGGGGGGATGATGAGCAGTTCTTC. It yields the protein CASSRSGGDDEQFF.

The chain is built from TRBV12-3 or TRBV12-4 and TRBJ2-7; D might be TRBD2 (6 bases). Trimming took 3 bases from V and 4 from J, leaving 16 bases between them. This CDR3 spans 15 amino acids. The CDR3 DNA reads TGTGCCAGCAGTTTTGTCTCGGGGGACGGTTACGAGCAGTACTTC. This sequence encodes CASSFVSGDGYEQYF.

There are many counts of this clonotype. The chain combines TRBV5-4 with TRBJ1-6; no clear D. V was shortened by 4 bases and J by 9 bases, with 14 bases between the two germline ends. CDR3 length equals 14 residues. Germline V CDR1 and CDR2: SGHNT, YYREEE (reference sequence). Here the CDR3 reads CASSPRTAGSPLHF. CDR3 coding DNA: TGTGCCAGCAGCCCGAGGACCGCCGGTTCACCCCTCCACTTT.

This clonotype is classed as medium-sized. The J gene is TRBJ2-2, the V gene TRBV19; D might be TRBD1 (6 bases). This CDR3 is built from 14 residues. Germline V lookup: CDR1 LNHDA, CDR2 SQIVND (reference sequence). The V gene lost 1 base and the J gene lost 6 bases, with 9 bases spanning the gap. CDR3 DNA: TGTGCCAGTAGTATAGTTCAGGGGTCCGGGGAGCTGTTTTTT. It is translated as CASSIVQGSGELFF.

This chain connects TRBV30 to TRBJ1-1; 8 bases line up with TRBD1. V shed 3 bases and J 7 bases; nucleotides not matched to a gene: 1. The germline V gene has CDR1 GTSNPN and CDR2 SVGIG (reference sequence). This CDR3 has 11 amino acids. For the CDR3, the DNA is TGTGCCTGGAGCAGGGGGCGTGAAGCTTTCTTT. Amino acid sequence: CAWSRGREAFF.

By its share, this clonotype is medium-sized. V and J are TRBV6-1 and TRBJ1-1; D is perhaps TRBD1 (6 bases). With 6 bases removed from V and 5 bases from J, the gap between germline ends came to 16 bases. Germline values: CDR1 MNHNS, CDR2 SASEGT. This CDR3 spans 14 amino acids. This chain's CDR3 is CASRAPGHRTEAFF. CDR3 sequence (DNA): TGTGCCAGCAGAGCACCGGGACACCGAACTGAAGCTTTCTTT.

CDR3 DNA: TGTGCCAGCTCACCTTCACTTTCCTACGAGCAGTACTTC. Protein: CASSPSLSYEQYF. The chain has TRBV9 and TRBJ2-7; D remains ambiguous. V gave up 7 bases and J gave up 1 base, with 12 bases separating them. The CDR3 totals 13 residues. Germline values: CDR1 SGDLS, CDR2 YYNGEE. Drawing the rest from reference TRBV9 and TRBJ2-7, the complete variable domain is DSGVTQTPKHLITATGQRVTLRCSPRSGDLSVYWYQQSLDQGLQFLIQYYNGEERAKGNILERFSAQQFPDLHSELNLSSLELGDSALYFCASSPSLSYEQYFGPGTRLTVT.

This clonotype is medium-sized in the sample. The CDR3 region has the DNA TGTGCCAGCAGTCTGGACAGCGAGCAGTACTTC. Protein: CASSLDSEQYF. This chain links TRBV28 with TRBJ2-7, with D possibly matching TRBD1 (6 bases). This CDR3 comprises 11 residues. Germline V gives CDR1 MDHEN, CDR2 SYDVKM. Between the trimmed V and J ends, which lost 5 bases and 6 bases, there was a span of 8 bases. The full variable domain, completed using reference TRBV28 and TRBJ2-7, is DVKVTQSSRYLVKRTGEKVFLECVQDMDHENMFWYRQDPGLGLRLIYFSYDVKMKEKGDIPEGYSVSREKKERFSLILESASTNQTSMYLCASSLDSEQYFGPGTRLTVT.

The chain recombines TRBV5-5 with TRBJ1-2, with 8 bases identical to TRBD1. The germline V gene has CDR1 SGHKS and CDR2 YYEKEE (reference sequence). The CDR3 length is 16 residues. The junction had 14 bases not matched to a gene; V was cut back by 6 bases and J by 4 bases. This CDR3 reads CASTAVWGQDLYGYTF. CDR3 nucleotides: TGTGCCAGCACAGCTGTCTGGGGACAGGATCTCTATGGCTACACCTTC.

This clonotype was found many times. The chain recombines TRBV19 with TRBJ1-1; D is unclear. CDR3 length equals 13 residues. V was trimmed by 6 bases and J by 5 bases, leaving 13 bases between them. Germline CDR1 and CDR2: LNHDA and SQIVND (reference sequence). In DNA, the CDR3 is TGTGCCAGTAGCCGGTATTTGGGGACTGAAGCTTTCTTT. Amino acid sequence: CASSRYLGTEAFF.

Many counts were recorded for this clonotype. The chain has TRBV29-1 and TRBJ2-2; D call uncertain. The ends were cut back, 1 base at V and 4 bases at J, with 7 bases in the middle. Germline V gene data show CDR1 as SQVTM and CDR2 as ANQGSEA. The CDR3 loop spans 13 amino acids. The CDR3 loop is CSVEGSATGELFF. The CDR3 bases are TGCAGCGTTGAAGGCTCAGCCACCGGGGAGCTGTTTTTT.

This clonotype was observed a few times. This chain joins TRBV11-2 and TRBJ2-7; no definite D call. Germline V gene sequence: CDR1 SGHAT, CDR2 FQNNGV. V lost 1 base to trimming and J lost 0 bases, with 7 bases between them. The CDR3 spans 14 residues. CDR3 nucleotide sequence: TGTGCCAGCAGCTTAGGGCCAGGCTCCTACGAGCAGTACTTC. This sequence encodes CASSLGPGSYEQYF.

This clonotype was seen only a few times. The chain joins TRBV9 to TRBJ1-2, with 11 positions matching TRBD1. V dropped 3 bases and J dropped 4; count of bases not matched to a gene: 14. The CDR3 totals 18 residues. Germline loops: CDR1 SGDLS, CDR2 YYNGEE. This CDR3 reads CASSGDRGASPYSYGYTF. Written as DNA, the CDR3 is TGTGCCAGCAGCGGGGACAGGGGGGCTTCTCCCTACTCCTATGGCTACACCTTC.

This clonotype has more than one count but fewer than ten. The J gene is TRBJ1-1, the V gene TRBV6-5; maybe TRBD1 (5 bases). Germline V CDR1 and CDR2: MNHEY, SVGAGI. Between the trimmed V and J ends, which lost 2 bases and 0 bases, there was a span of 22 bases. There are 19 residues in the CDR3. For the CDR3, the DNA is TGTGCCAGCAGTTACGGTGGGTCTGGGGGGTTCGGCATGAACACTGAAGCTTTCTTT. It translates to CASSYGGSGGFGMNTEAFF.

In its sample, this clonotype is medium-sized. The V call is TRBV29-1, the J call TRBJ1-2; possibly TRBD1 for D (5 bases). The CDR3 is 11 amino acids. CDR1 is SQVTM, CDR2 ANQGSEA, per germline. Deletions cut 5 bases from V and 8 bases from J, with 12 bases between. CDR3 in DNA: TGCAGCGTTACCGGGACTCAGGGCTACACCTTC. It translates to CSVTGTQGYTF.

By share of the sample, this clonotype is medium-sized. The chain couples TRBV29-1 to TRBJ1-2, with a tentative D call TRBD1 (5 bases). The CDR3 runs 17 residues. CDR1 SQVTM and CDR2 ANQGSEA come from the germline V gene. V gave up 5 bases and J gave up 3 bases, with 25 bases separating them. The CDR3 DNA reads TGCAGCGTTCCGGGGTCCCAAATTACCGACAGCGACTATGGCTACACCTTC. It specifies CSVPGSQITDSDYGYTF.

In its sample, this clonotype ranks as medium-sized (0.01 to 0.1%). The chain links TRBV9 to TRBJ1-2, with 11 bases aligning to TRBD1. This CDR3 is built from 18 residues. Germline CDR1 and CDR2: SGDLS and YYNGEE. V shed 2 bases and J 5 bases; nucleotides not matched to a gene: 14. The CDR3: CASSVQSGDGTGGYGYTF. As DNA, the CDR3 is TGTGCCAGCAGCGTCCAATCTGGGGATGGGACAGGGGGATATGGCTACACCTTC.

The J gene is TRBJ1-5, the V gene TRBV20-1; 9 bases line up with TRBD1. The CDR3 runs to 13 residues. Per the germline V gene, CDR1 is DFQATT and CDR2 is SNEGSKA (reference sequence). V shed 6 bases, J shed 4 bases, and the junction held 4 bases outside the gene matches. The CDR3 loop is CSAPGTGNQPQHF. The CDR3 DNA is TGCAGTGCCCCCGGGACAGGGAATCAGCCCCAGCATTTT.

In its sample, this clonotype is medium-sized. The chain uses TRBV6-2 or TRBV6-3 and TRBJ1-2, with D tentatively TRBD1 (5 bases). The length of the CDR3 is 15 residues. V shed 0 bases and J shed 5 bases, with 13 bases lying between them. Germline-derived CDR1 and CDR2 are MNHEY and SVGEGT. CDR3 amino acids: CASSYSGRGIYGYTF. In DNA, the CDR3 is TGTGCCAGCAGTTACTCGGGTAGGGGTATTTATGGCTACACCTTC.

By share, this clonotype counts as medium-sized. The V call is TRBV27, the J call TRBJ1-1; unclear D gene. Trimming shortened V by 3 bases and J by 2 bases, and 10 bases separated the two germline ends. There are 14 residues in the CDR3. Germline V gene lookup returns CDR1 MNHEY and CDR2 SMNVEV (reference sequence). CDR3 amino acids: CASSLGSFNTEAFF. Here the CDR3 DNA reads TGTGCCAGCAGTTTGGGCAGCTTTAACACTGAAGCTTTCTTT.

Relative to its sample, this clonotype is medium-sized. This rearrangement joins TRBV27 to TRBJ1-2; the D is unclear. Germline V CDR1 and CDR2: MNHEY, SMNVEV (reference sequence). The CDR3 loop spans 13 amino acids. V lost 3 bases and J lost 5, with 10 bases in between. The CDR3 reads CASSFGERYGYTF. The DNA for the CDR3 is TGTGCCAGCAGTTTTGGGGAGCGGTATGGCTACACCTTC.

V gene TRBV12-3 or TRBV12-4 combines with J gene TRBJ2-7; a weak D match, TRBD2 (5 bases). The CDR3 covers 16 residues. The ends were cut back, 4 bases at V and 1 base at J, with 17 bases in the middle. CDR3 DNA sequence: TGTGCCAGCAGTTCCCCCCAAGGGAGTGGGTCCTACGAGCAGTACTTC. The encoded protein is CASSSPQGSGSYEQYF.

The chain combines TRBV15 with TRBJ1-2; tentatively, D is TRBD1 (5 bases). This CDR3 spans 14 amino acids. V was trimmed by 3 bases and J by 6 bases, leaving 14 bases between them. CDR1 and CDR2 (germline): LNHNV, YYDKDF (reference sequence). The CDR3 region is CATSSTGAFDGYTF. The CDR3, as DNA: TGTGCCACCAGCAGTACCGGGGCGTTCGATGGCTACACCTTC.

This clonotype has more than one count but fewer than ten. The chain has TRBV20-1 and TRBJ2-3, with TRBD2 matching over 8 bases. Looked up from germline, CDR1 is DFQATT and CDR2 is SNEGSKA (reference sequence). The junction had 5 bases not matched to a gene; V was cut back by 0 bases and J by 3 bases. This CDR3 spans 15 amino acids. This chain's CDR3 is CSARETGGLTDTQYF. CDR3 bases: TGCAGTGCTAGAGAGACGGGGGGGCTAACAGATACGCAGTATTTT.

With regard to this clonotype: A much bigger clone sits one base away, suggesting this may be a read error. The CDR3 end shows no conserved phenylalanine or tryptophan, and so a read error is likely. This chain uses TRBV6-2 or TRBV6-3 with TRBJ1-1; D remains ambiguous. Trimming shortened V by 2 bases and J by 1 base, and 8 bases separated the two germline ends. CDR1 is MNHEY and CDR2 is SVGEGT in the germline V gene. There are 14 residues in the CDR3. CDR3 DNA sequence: TGTGCCAGCAGTTACGCCACGGCGAACACTGAAGCTTTCTTA. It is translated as CASSYATANTEAFL.

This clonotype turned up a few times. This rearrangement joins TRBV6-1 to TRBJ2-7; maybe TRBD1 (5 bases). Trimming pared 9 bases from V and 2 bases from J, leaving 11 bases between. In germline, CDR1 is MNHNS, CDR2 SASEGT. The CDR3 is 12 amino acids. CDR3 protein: CASRADTYEQYF. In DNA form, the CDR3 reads TGTGCCAGTCGGGCGGACACCTACGAGCAGTACTTC.

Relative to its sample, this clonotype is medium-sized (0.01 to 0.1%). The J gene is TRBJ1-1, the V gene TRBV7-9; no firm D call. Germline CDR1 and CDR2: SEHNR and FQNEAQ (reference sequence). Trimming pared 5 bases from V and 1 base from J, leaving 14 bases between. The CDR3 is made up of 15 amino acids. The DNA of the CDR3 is TGTGCCAGCAGCCCCCATCGCGAGACGAACACTGAAGCTTTCTTT. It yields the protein CASSPHRETNTEAFF.